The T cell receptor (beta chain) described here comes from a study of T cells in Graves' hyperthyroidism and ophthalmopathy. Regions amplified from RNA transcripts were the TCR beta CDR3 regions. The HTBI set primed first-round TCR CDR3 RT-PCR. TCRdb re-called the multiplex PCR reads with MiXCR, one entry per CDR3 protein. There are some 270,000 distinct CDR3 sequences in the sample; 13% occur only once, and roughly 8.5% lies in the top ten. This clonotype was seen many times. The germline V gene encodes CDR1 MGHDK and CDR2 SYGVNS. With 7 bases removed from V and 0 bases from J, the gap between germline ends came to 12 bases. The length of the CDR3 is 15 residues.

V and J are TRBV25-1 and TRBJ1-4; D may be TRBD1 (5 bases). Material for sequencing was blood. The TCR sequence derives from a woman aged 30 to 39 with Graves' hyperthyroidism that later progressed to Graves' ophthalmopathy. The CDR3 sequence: CASIGTAPTNEKLFF. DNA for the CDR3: TGTGCCAGCATTGGGACTGCGCCAACTAATGAAAAACTGTTTTTT.